This TCR beta chain was observed in a study of blood T cell repertoires in COVID-19. Patients of the Seattle cohort, enrolled during active infection, were followed longitudinally. Generated by immunoSEQ multiplex PCR, the TCRdb table keeps only in-frame clones and is missing some. Altogether 130,000 or so clones are present, around 75% being singletons, with the ten largest covering roughly 4.9%. The sample taken for sequencing was peripheral blood. This receptor was obtained from a woman aged 70 to 79 with COVID-19, enrolled during active disease.

The CDR3 DNA reads as TGTGCCAGCAGCCGAACCGGGACAGCCCAAGAGACCCAGTACTTC. Residues: CASSRTGTAQETQYF. This sequence joins TRBV7-3 and TRBJ2-5; 7 bases line up with TRBD1. After removal of 5 bases from V and 1 base from J, the junction contained 7 bases not matched to a gene. This CDR3 contains 15 residues. Germline V CDR1 and CDR2: SGHTA, FQGTGA. Combining the CDR3 with reference TRBV7-3 and TRBJ2-5 gives the whole variable domain GAGVSQTPSNKVTEKGKYVELRCDPISGHTALYWYRQSLGQGPEFLIYFQGTGAADDSGLPNDRFFAVRPEGSVSTLKIQRTERGDSAVYLCASSRTGTAQETQYFGPGTRLLVL.